This T cell receptor (beta chain) was profiled in a study of T cell responses to AZD1222 COVID-19 vaccine. Findings of the study overall: The study reported that nearly half of spike-specific TCRs target unmutated variant regions. Spike was spanned by vaccine-associated CD4 TCRs, which were dominant at 160-218 and 743-854.

The data were produced by immunoSEQ multiplex PCR, yet TCRdb's version contains in-frame clones alone and is incomplete. Of some 90,000 clones in the sample, under 95% were seen once. Concerning this clone: The antigen is undetermined.

The material sequenced was peripheral blood, taken on day 0 of MenACWY control vaccination. The receptor's source is an adult in good health.

The CDR3 DNA is TGTGCCAGTAGTATTGGGGTTCGCACAGATACGCAGTATTTT. Its protein is CASSIGVRTDTQYF. V gene TRBV19 combines with J gene TRBJ2-3, with D hard to call. The CDR3 runs 14 residues. The germline V gene encodes CDR1 LNHDA and CDR2 SQIVND (reference sequence). The V gene lost 3 bases and the J gene lost 1 base, with 8 bases spanning the gap.